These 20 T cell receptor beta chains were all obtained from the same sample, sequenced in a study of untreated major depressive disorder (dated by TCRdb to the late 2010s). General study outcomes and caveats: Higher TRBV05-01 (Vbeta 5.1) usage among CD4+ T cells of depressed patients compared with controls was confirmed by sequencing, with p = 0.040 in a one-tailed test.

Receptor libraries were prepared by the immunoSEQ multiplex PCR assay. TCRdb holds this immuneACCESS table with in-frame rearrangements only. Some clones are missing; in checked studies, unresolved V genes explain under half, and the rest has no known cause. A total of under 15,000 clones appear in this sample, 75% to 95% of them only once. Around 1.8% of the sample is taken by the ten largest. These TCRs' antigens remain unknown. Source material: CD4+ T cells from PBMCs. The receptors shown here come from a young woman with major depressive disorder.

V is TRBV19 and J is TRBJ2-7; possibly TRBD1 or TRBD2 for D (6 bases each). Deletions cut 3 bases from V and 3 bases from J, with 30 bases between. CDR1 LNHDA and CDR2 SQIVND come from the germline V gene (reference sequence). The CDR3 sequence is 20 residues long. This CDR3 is CASSIIATSGGLGGFYEQYF. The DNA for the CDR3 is TGTGCCAGTAGTATTATCGCGACTAGTGGGGGCCTTGGAGGATTCTACGAGCAGTACTTC.

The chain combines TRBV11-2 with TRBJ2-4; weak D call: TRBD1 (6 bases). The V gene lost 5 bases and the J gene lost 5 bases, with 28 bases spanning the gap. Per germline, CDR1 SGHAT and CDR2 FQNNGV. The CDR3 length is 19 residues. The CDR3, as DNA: TGTGCCAGCAGCACTCCGGGCCGGTGGGGGCGAGGTAAACAAAACATTCAGTACTTC. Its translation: CASSTPGRWGRGKQNIQYF.

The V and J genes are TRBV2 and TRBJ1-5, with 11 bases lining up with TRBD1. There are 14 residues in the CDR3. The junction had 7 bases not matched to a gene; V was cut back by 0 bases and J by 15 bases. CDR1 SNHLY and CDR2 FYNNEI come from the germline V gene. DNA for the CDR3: TGTGCCAGCAGTGAAGCGCGGGGACAGGGGGAAAGGCATTTT. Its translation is CASSEARGQGERHF.

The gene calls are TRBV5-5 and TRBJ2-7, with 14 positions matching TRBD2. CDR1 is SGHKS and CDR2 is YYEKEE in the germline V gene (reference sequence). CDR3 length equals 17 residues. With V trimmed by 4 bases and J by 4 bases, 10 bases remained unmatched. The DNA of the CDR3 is TGTGCCAGCAGCCTGGGACTAGCGGGAGTTGGATTTTACGAGCAGTACTTC. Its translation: CASSLGLAGVGFYEQYF. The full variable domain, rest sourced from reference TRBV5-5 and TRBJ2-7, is DAGVTQSPTHLIKTRGQQVTLRCSPISGHKSVSWYQQVLGQGPQFIFQYYEKEERGRGNFPDRFSARQFPNYSSELNVNALLLGDSALYLCASSLGLAGVGFYEQYFGPGTRLTVT.

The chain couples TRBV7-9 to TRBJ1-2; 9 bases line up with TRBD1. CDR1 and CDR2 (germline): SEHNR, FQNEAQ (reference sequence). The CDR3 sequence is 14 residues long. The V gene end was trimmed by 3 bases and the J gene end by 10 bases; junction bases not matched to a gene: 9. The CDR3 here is CASSFPGTGFFYTF. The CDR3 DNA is TGTGCCAGCAGCTTTCCAGGGACAGGGTTTTTCTACACCTTC.

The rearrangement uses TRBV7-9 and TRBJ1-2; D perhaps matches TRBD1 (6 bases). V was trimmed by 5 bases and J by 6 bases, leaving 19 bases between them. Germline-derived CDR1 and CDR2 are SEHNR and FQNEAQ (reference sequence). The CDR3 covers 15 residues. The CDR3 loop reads CASSQLQQGPHGYTF. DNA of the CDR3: TGTGCCAGCAGCCAGCTACAACAGGGTCCCCATGGCTACACCTTC.

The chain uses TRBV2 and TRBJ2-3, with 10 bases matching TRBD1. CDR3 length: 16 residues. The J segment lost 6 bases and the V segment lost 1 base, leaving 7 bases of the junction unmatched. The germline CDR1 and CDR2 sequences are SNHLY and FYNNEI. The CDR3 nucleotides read TGTGCCAGCAGTGAAGGGGGGACAGGGGTTTTGGATACGCAGTATTTT. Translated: CASSEGGTGVLDTQYF.

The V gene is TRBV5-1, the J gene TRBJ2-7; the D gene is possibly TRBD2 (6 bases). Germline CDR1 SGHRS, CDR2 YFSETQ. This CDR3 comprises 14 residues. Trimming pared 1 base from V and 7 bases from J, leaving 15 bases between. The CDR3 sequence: CASSLSGLLTEQYF. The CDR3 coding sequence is TGCGCCAGCAGCTTGTCGGGACTCTTAACTGAGCAGTACTTC.

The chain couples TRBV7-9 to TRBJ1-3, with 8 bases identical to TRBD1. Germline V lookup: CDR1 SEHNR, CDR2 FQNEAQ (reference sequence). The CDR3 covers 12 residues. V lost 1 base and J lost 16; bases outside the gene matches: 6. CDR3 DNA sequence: TGTGCCAGCAGCTTAGGGGACAGGCGAGCGTATTTT. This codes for CASSLGDRRAYF.

CDR3: CASSLEGQGASGYTF. The CDR3, as DNA: TGTGCCAGCAGCTTAGAAGGACAGGGGGCGTCTGGCTACACCTTC. V and J are TRBV13 and TRBJ1-2; 11 bases match TRBD1. This CDR3 is built from 15 residues. The junction had 5 bases not matched to a gene; V was cut back by 1 base and J by 7 bases. CDR1 and CDR2 from the germline V gene are PRHDT and FYEKMQ (reference sequence).

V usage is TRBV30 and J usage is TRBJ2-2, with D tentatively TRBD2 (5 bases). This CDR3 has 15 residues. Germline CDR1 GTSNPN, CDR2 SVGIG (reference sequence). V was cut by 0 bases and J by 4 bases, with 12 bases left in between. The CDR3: CAWSVRLAATGELFF. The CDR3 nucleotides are TGTGCCTGGAGTGTACGTCTAGCAGCCACCGGGGAGCTGTTTTTT.

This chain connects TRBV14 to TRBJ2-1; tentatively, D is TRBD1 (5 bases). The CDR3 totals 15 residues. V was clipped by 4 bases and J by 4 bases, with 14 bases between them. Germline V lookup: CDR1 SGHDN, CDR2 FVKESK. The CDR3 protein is CASSPQGILYNEQFF. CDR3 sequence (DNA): TGTGCCAGCAGCCCCCAGGGCATTCTTTACAATGAGCAGTTCTTC.

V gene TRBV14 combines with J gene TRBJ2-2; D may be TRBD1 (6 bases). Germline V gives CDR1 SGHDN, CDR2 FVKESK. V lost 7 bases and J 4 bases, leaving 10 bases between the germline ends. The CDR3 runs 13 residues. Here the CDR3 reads CASTQGPTGELFF. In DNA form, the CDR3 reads TGTGCCAGCACCCAGGGGCCCACCGGGGAGCTGTTTTTT.

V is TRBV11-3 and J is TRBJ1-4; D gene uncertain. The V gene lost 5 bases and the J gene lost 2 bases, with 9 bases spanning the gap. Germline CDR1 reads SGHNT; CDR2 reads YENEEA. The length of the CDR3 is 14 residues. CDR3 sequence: CASSTDVTNEKLFF. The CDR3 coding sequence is TGTGCCAGCAGCACGGACGTCACTAATGAAAAACTGTTTTTT.

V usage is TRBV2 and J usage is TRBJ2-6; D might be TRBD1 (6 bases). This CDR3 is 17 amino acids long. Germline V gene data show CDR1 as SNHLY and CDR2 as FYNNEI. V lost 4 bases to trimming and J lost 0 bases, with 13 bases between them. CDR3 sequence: CASSGGGQFSGANVLTF. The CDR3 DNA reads TGTGCCAGCAGTGGGGGTGGACAGTTCTCTGGGGCCAACGTCCTGACTTTC.

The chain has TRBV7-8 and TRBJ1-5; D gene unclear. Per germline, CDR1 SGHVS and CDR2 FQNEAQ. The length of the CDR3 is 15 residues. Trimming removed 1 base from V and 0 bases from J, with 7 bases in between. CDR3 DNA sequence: TGTGCCAGCAGCTTAGTTGGACGTAGCAATCAGCCCCAGCATTTT. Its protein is CASSLVGRSNQPQHF.

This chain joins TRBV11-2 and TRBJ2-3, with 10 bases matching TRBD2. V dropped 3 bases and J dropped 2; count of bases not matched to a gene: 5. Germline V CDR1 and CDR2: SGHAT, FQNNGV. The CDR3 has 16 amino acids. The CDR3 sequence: CASSFPGLATTDTQYF. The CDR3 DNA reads TGTGCCAGCAGCTTTCCGGGACTAGCGACCACAGATACGCAGTATTTT.

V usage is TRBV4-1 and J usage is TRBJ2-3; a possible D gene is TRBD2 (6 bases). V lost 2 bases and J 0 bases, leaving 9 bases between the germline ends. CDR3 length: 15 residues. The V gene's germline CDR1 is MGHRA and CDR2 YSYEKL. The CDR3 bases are TGCGCCAGCAGCCAATACGGGACTAGCACAGATACGCAGTATTTT. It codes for CASSQYGTSTDTQYF.

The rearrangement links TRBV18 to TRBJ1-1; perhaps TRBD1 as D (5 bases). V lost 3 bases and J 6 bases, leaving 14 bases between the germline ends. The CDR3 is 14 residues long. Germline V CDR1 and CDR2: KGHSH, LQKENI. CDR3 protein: CASSPMNQGSEAFF. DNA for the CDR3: TGTGCCAGCTCACCGATGAACCAGGGTTCTGAAGCTTTCTTT.

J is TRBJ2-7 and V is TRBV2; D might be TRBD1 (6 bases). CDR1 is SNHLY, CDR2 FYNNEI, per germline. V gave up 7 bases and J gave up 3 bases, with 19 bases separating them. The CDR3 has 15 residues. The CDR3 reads CASKGDRGRVYEQYF. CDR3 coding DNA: TGTGCCAGCAAGGGGGATAGGGGACGGGTCTACGAGCAGTACTTC.